These 15 T cell receptor beta chains came from one sample sequenced in a study of Ad26.COV2.S vaccination and SARS-CoV-2 variants. Treatment in this sample: 19 received Ad26.COV2.S at low or high dose, single or two shots; 5 received placebo; per-sample allocation not given. Specimen acquisition occurred on day 63 following the initial vaccine or placebo injection. TCRdb keeps only in-frame clones here, not all; method: immunoSEQ multiplex PCR. The sample includes 380,000 or so clones, about four fifths of them seen just once. The source was peripheral blood, collected in a trial of Ad26.COV2.S vaccine versus placebo. These receptors came from a person between 18 and 59 years old who received the Ad26.COV2.S COVID-19 vaccine or a placebo.

This clone was detected only a few times. This chain joins TRBV7-2 and TRBJ1-5; no clear D gene. The CDR3 is 14 residues long. The V end was cut by 5 bases, the J end by 7 bases, with 15 bases between. Per germline, CDR1 SGHTA and CDR2 FQGNSA. The CDR3, as DNA: TGTGCCAGCAGCCCGCGCGGGGTGGTCCAGCCCCAGCATTTT. Its protein is CASSPRGVVQPQHF.

The V gene is TRBV4-1, the J gene TRBJ2-5; D possibly corresponds to TRBD1 (5 bases). The CDR3 spans 15 residues. CDR1 and CDR2 from the germline V gene are MGHRA and YSYEKL. V dropped 1 base and J dropped 7 bases, with 16 bases sitting between them. CDR3 sequence reads: CASSQGKGKRGTQYF. The CDR3 DNA reads TGCGCCAGCAGCCAAGGCAAGGGGAAACGTGGGACCCAGTACTTC.

This clone was seen a handful of times. The gene calls are TRBV11-1 and TRBJ1-6, with no clear D. From germline, CDR1 is SGHAT and CDR2 FQDESV (reference sequence). The V gene lost 2 bases and the J gene lost 10 bases, with 12 bases spanning the gap. The CDR3 is 14 residues long. The CDR3 spells CASSLTRGESPLHF. Here the CDR3 DNA reads TGTGCCAGCAGCTTAACTCGCGGGGAGTCACCCCTCCACTTT.

This clone occurred a few times. This sequence joins TRBV2 and TRBJ2-2, with 10 bases identical to TRBD2. V shed 2 bases, J shed 6 bases, and the junction held 3 bases outside the gene matches. The CDR3 has 15 amino acids. Germline V CDR1 and CDR2: SNHLY, FYNNEI. The CDR3 protein is CASSEWLAGAGELFF. The CDR3 DNA reads TGTGCCAGCAGTGAATGGCTAGCGGGAGCCGGGGAGCTGTTTTTT.

The chain couples TRBV7-9 to TRBJ2-3; tentative D call: TRBD2 (5 bases). V was clipped by 6 bases and J by 2 bases, with 15 bases between them. From germline, CDR1 is SEHNR and CDR2 FQNEAQ (reference sequence). CDR3 length: 15 amino acids. DNA for the CDR3: TGTGCCAGCAGTGGCGGGTTTCTGTACACAGATACGCAGTATTTT. It specifies CASSGGFLYTDTQYF.

V and J are TRBV9 and TRBJ2-1; D not resolved. This CDR3 spans 16 amino acids. Trimming took 0 bases from V and 7 from J, leaving 17 bases between them. From germline, CDR1 is SGDLS and CDR2 YYNGEE. CDR3 residues: CASSVASTLKGNEQFF. The CDR3 nucleotides read TGTGCCAGCAGCGTAGCTTCCACGCTTAAAGGGAATGAGCAGTTCTTC. Looking up the rest from reference TRBV9 and TRBJ2-1 gives the full variable domain: DSGVTQTPKHLITATGQRVTLRCSPRSGDLSVYWYQQSLDQGLQFLIQYYNGEERAKGNILERFSAQQFPDLHSELNLSSLELGDSALYFCASSVASTLKGNEQFFGPGTRLTVL.

The V call is TRBV7-2, the J call TRBJ2-5, with D perhaps TRBD1 or TRBD2 (6 bases each). V was trimmed by 5 bases and J by 5 bases, leaving 18 bases between them. This CDR3 is 15 amino acids long. Per the germline V gene, CDR1 is SGHTA and CDR2 is FQGNSA. The CDR3 DNA reads as TGTGCCAGCAGCCGCGTATCCACAGGGAGGGAGACCCAGTACTTC. Protein sequence: CASSRVSTGRETQYF.

This clone has only a few counts. V and J are TRBV28 and TRBJ2-1; no reliable D call. The V gene lost 6 bases and the J gene lost 4 bases, with 4 bases spanning the gap. Germline V CDR1 and CDR2: MDHEN, SYDVKM. This CDR3 contains 11 residues. In DNA, the CDR3 is TGTGCCAGCAGGAAATACAATGAGCAGTTCTTC. This gives the protein CASRKYNEQFF.

This chain links TRBV4-2 with TRBJ2-1; possibly TRBD1 or TRBD2 for D (5 bases each). V lost 0 bases and J lost 12, with 21 bases in between. Looked up from germline, CDR1 is LGHNA and CDR2 is YNFKEQ. CDR3 length: 16 residues. In nucleotides, the CDR3 is TGTGCCAGCAGCCAAGATCTGACTACAGGTGCCTTGGTGCAGTTCTTC. Protein sequence: CASSQDLTTGALVQFF.

The chain joins TRBV29-1 to TRBJ2-5; the D is unclear. Germline-derived CDR1 and CDR2 are SQVTM and ANQGSEA. CDR3 size: 14 residues. V was pared by 6 bases and J by 3 bases, with 17 bases between. Here the CDR3 reads CSVAVVQKKETQYF. The CDR3 DNA reads as TGCAGCGTCGCTGTCGTGCAGAAAAAAGAGACCCAGTACTTC.

This clone occurred a few times. J is TRBJ1-1 and V is TRBV7-9, with a possible D match to TRBD1 (6 bases). Trimming cost V 5 bases and J 7 bases, with 11 bases left between them. Looked up from germline, CDR1 is SEHNR and CDR2 is FQNEAQ (reference sequence). This CDR3 is built from 12 residues. The CDR3 coding sequence is TGTGCCAGCAGCGAGGTACAGGGTGAAGCTTTCTTT. It translates to CASSEVQGEAFF.

V usage is TRBV4-1 and J usage is TRBJ2-3; D gene ambiguous. The CDR3 length is 14 residues. The germline V gene has CDR1 MGHRA and CDR2 YSYEKL. The V gene lost 4 bases and the J gene lost 2 bases, with 10 bases spanning the gap. CDR3: CASSPADDTDTQYF. The CDR3, as DNA: TGCGCCAGCAGCCCAGCCGACGACACAGATACGCAGTATTTT.

The V and J genes are TRBV2 and TRBJ2-7; no reliable D call. Germline V gene data show CDR1 as SNHLY and CDR2 as FYNNEI. Trimming removed 6 bases at V and 2 bases at J, with 8 bases between. The CDR3 sequence is 12 residues long. The chain's CDR3 is CASRGPPYEQYF. The DNA of the CDR3 is TGTGCCAGCAGGGGCCCCCCCTACGAGCAGTACTTC.

This clone occurred a few times. The V call is TRBV29-1, the J call TRBJ1-3; 7 nucleotides match TRBD1. The CDR3 loop spans 13 amino acids. Germline CDR1 SQVTM, CDR2 ANQGSEA. Unmatched junction bases numbered 3, after V lost 7 bases and J lost 0 bases. The CDR3 nucleotides are TGCAGCGCCGGGACAGCCTCTGGAAACACCATATATTTT. Translation: CSAGTASGNTIYF. The entire variable domain, with the rest obtained from reference TRBV29-1 and TRBJ1-3, is as follows: SAVISQKPSRDICQRGTSLTIQCQVDSQVTMMFWYRQQPGQSLTLIATANQGSEATYESGFVIDKFPISRPNLTFSTLTVSNMSPEDSSIYLCSAGTASGNTIYFGEGSWLTVV.

This clone is a singleton in its sample. The chain carries TRBV18 and TRBJ2-3; TRBD2 agrees at 9 bases. Germline V lookup: CDR1 KGHSH, CDR2 LQKENI. After removal of 5 bases from V and 1 base from J, the junction contained 7 bases not matched to a gene. This CDR3 comprises 16 residues. CDR3 amino acids: CASSFPRTSGTDTQYF. CDR3 DNA sequence: TGTGCCAGCTCATTCCCAAGGACTAGCGGCACAGATACGCAGTATTTT.